The 20 T cell receptor beta chains reported below all come from one sample, sequenced in a study of T cells in Graves' hyperthyroidism and ophthalmopathy. RNA transcripts gave rise to amplified TCR beta CDR3 regions. A set of HTBI primers served as the primers for a first-round RT-PCR of the TCR CDR3. One entry per CDR3 protein, called by TCRdb with MiXCR from the multiplex PCR reads. The sample has 490,000 or so distinct CDR3 sequences; around a fifth are singletons. The specimen sequenced was blood. These receptors were collected from a woman in her sixties or seventies with Graves' ophthalmopathy.

V and J are TRBV27 and TRBJ1-1; a weak D match, TRBD1 (5 bases). This CDR3 contains 14 residues. The germline V and J ends were trimmed by 5 bases and 4 bases, with 14 bases remaining between them. Germline V CDR1 and CDR2: MNHEY, SMNVEV (reference sequence). CDR3 DNA: TGTGCCAGCAGTGAGACAGTTTGGGGCACTGAAGCTTTCTTT. Translation: CASSETVWGTEAFF.

The chain carries TRBV28 and TRBJ1-2; D unclear. In germline, CDR1 is MDHEN, CDR2 SYDVKM. Trimming cost V 6 bases and J 7 bases, with 18 bases left between them. The CDR3 runs 14 residues. The CDR3 sequence is CASSTSTAGFGYTF. The DNA of the CDR3 is TGTGCCAGCAGCACAAGTACAGCCGGATTTGGCTACACCTTC.

The CDR3 protein is CASSTPVGEQYF. The CDR3, as DNA: TGTGCCAGTAGTACCCCGGTGGGGGAGCAGTACTTC. The gene calls are TRBV19 and TRBJ2-7; D is unclear. The germline V and J ends were trimmed by 4 bases and 7 bases, with 11 bases remaining between them. The CDR3 is 12 amino acids. Germline V lookup: CDR1 LNHDA, CDR2 SQIVND (reference sequence). Combining the CDR3 with reference TRBV19 and TRBJ2-7 gives the whole variable domain DGGITQSPKYLFRKEGQNVTLSCEQNLNHDAMYWYRQDPGQGLRLIYYSQIVNDFQKGDIAEGYSVSREKKESFPLTVTSAQKNPTAFYLCASSTPVGEQYFGPGTRLTVT.

This clonotype was recorded many times. This sequence joins TRBV12-3 or TRBV12-4 and TRBJ2-6, with TRBD1 identical over 7 bases. V gave up 4 bases and J gave up 2 bases; unmatched junction bases: 14. The CDR3 covers 19 residues. CDR3 in DNA: TGTGCCAGCAGTTCATCGGACGGGACAGCTACCACTGGGGCCAACGTCCTGACTTTC. Translated: CASSSSDGTATTGANVLTF.

Turning to this clonotype: An end of the junction differs from the germline gene, which may be a read error. This sequence joins TRBV7-9 and TRBJ2-5; D is perhaps TRBD2 (6 bases). CDR1 is SEHNR and CDR2 is FQNEAQ in the germline V gene (reference sequence). This CDR3 comprises 15 residues. CDR3 loop: CASSQDLPSGETQYF. In DNA, the CDR3 is TGCGCCAGCAGCCAAGATCTCCCGAGCGGGGAGACCCAGTACTTC.

This clonotype was picked up a small number of times. CDR3 loop: CASSLHLTRQETQYF. Here the CDR3 DNA reads TGTGCCAGCAGTCTCCACTTGACTAGGCAAGAGACCCAGTACTTC. This chain connects TRBV12-3 or TRBV12-4 to TRBJ2-5; weak D call: TRBD2 (6 bases). The CDR3 contains 15 residues. Trimming shortened V by 5 bases and J by 2 bases, and 15 bases separated the two germline ends.

This chain links TRBV19 with TRBJ2-7; TRBD1 might be the D (6 bases). This CDR3 is 14 amino acids long. Trimming removed 1 base at V and 6 bases at J, with 13 bases between. Germline V gene lookup returns CDR1 LNHDA and CDR2 SQIVND (reference sequence). CDR3 in DNA: TGTGCCAGTAGTATAGGCGGCAGGGGAAGCGAGCAGTACTTC. It translates to CASSIGGRGSEQYF. The full variable domain, with the rest looked up from reference TRBV19 and TRBJ2-7, is DGGITQSPKYLFRKEGQNVTLSCEQNLNHDAMYWYRQDPGQGLRLIYYSQIVNDFQKGDIAEGYSVSREKKESFPLTVTSAQKNPTAFYLCASSIGGRGSEQYFGPGTRLTVT.

This clonotype was found a few times. This chain uses TRBV27 with TRBJ1-2; 9 nucleotides match TRBD1. This CDR3 region has 15 residues. The V gene end was trimmed by 6 bases and the J gene end by 5 bases; junction bases not matched to a gene: 10. Germline V gives CDR1 MNHEY, CDR2 SMNVEV (reference sequence). CDR3 protein: CASRRQGGERYGYTF. The CDR3 DNA sequence: TGTGCCAGCAGGAGACAGGGGGGGGAGAGGTATGGCTACACCTTC.

At least ten counts were recorded for this clonotype. The J gene is TRBJ2-7, the V gene TRBV3-1, with D uncertain. CDR1 is LGHDT, CDR2 YNNKEL, per germline (reference sequence). The CDR3 consists of 11 residues. The V end was cut by 2 bases, the J end by 5 bases, with 4 bases between. The CDR3 DNA reads as TGTGCCAGCAGCCAATATGACGAGCAGTACTTC. Its translation is CASSQYDEQYF.

The chain uses TRBV6-1 and TRBJ1-1; no clear D. CDR3 length: 15 amino acids. With 5 bases removed from V and 4 bases from J, the gap between germline ends came to 17 bases. Germline V gene sequence: CDR1 MNHNS, CDR2 SASEGT. CDR3 sequence: CASSRGPLLPTEAFF. The CDR3 nucleotides read TGTGCCAGCAGTCGAGGACCGTTATTACCCACTGAAGCTTTCTTT.

This clonotype was counted between two and nine times. The chain links TRBV5-1 to TRBJ2-1, with 8 bases matching TRBD1. Germline V gives CDR1 SGHRS, CDR2 YFSETQ. The CDR3 runs 14 residues. V lost 4 bases and J lost 9; bases outside the gene matches: 9. The CDR3 here is CASSPGQARREQFF. DNA for the CDR3: TGCGCCAGCAGCCCGGGACAGGCCCGGCGTGAGCAGTTCTTC.

This clonotype was seen a handful of times. V gene TRBV11-2 combines with J gene TRBJ1-2; perhaps TRBD1 as D (6 bases). Germline assignment: CDR1 SGHAT and CDR2 FQNNGV. Trimming removed 1 base from V and 4 bases from J, with 13 bases in between. CDR3 length: 15 residues. CDR3 protein: CASSLGGGRVYGYTF. The CDR3, as DNA: TGTGCCAGCAGCTTAGGGGGGGGGCGCGTCTATGGCTACACCTTC. Together with reference TRBV11-2 and TRBJ1-2, the CDR3 gives the full variable domain: EAGVAQSPRYKIIEKRQSVAFWCNPISGHATLYWYQQILGQGPKLLIQFQNNGVVDDSQLPKDRFSAERLKGVDSTLKIQPAKLEDSAVYLCASSLGGGRVYGYTFGSGTRLTVV.

The chain recombines TRBV12-3 or TRBV12-4 with TRBJ1-3, with D perhaps matching TRBD1 (5 bases). The CDR3 consists of 14 residues. Trimming took 6 bases from V and 1 from J, leaving 10 bases between them. The CDR3 spells CASRPQGSGNTIYF. The CDR3 coding sequence is TGTGCCAGCAGACCTCAGGGTTCTGGAAACACCATATATTTT.

About this clonotype itself: A much larger clone lies a single base off, so this may be a read error. This chain joins TRBV5-1 and TRBJ1-2; 9 nucleotides agree with TRBD1. Unmatched junction bases numbered 9, after V lost 4 bases and J lost 8 bases. This CDR3 has 14 residues. Germline V gene data show CDR1 as SGHRS and CDR2 as YFSETQ. The CDR3 is CASSSGTGSGGYTF. CDR3 DNA: TGCGCCAGCAGCAGCGGGACAGGGAGTGGCGGCTACACCTTC.

This chain connects TRBV28 to TRBJ1-4; a possible D gene is TRBD1 (5 bases). The CDR3 is 22 residues long. Germline lookup yields CDR1 MDHEN and CDR2 SYDVKM. The V and J ends lost 1 base and 0 bases respectively, with 27 bases between them. CDR3 sequence (DNA): TGTGCCAGCAGTTTATCACCCCTCTTGTGGGCCCTGGGGGATACAACTAATGAAAAACTGTTTTTT. Protein: CASSLSPLLWALGDTTNEKLFF. The full variable domain, its missing parts supplied by reference TRBV28 and TRBJ1-4, is DVKVTQSSRYLVKRTGEKVFLECVQDMDHENMFWYRQDPGLGLRLIYFSYDVKMKEKGDIPEGYSVSREKKERFSLILESASTNQTSMYLCASSLSPLLWALGDTTNEKLFFGSGTQLSVL.

V and J are TRBV12-3 or TRBV12-4 and TRBJ1-6; 7 nucleotides agree with TRBD1. After removal of 6 bases from V and 7 bases from J, the junction contained 9 bases not matched to a gene. CDR3 length: 15 residues. The CDR3 spells CASSPLGQANSPLHF. The CDR3 DNA sequence: TGTGCCAGCAGCCCCCTTGGACAGGCAAATTCACCCCTCCACTTT.

This rearrangement joins TRBV6-2 or TRBV6-3 to TRBJ2-2; D gene uncertain. Trimming stripped 8 bases from V and 6 bases from J, with 7 bases between. The CDR3 covers 11 residues. The germline gives CDR1 MNHEY, CDR2 SVGEGT. CDR3 bases: TGTGCCAGCGTGTGGGCCGGGGAGCTGTTTTTT. The encoded protein is CASVWAGELFF.

This clonotype was counted only a few times. The chain is built from TRBV28 and TRBJ2-5; 9 bases match TRBD1. Germline-derived CDR1 and CDR2 are MDHEN and SYDVKM. V was pared by 3 bases and J by 6 bases, with 8 bases of the junction left unmatched. The CDR3 runs to 15 residues. CDR3 sequence reads: CASSFHRDRVKTQYF. As DNA, the CDR3 is TGTGCCAGCAGTTTCCACCGGGACAGGGTAAAGACCCAGTACTTC.

Many counts were recorded for this clonotype. The chain joins TRBV19 to TRBJ2-1, with D tentatively TRBD2 (6 bases). The CDR3 sequence is 15 residues long. The germline gives CDR1 LNHDA, CDR2 SQIVND (reference sequence). V lost 5 bases to trimming and J lost 0 bases, with 11 bases between them. The CDR3: CASSVASASYNEQFF. The CDR3 bases are TGTGCCAGTAGTGTAGCTAGCGCCTCCTACAATGAGCAGTTCTTC.

The V and J genes are TRBV10-3 and TRBJ2-6, with a tentative D call TRBD2 (5 bases). The CDR3 is 17 amino acids. Trimming pared 0 bases from V and 1 base from J, leaving 10 bases between. CDR1 and CDR2 from the germline V gene are ENHRY and SYGVKD. The CDR3 is CAISESGRRSGANVLTF. As DNA, the CDR3 is TGTGCCATCAGTGAGTCGGGCAGGAGGTCTGGGGCCAACGTCCTGACTTTC.